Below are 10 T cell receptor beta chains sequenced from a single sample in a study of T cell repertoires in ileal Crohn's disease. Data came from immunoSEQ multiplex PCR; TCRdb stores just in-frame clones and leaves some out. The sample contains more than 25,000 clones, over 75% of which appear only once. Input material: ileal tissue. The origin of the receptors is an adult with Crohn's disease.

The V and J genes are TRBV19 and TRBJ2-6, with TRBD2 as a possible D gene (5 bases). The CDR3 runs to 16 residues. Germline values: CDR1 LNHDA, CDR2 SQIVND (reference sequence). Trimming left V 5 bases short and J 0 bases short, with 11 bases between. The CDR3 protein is CASSPEGLSGANVLTF. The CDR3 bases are TGTGCCAGTAGTCCCGAAGGACTCTCTGGGGCCAACGTCCTGACTTTC. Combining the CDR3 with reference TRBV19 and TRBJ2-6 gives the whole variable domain DGGITQSPKYLFRKEGQNVTLSCEQNLNHDAMYWYRQDPGQGLRLIYYSQIVNDFQKGDIAEGYSVSREKKESFPLTVTSAQKNPTAFYLCASSPEGLSGANVLTFGAGSRLTVL.

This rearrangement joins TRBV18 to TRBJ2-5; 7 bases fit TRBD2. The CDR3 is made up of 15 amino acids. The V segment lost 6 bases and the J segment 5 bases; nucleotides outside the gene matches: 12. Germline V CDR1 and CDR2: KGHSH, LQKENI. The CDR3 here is CASSRRLDGGETQYF. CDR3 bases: TGTGCCAGCTCTCGTCGACTAGACGGGGGGGAGACCCAGTACTTC. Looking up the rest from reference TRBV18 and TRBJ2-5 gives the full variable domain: NAGVMQNPRHLVRRRGQEARLRCSPMKGHSHVYWYRQLPEEGLKFMVYLQKENIIDESGMPKERFSAEFPKEGPSILRIQQVVRGDSAAYFCASSRRLDGGETQYFGPGTRLLVL.

DNA for the CDR3: TGTGCCAGTAGTACACCTAGCGGGAGTAGCCCCGGGGAGCTGTTTTTT. Amino acids: CASSTPSGSSPGELFF. This chain joins TRBV19 and TRBJ2-2, with 10 positions matching TRBD2. The CDR3 length is 16 residues. CDR1 and CDR2 from the germline V gene are LNHDA and SQIVND (reference sequence). After removal of 4 bases from V and 6 bases from J, the junction contained 8 bases not matched to a gene.

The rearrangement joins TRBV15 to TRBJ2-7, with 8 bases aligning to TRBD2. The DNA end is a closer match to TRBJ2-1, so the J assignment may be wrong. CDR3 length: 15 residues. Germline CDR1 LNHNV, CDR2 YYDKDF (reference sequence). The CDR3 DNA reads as TGTGCCACCAGCGGCGGGGGGTACTCCTACAATGAGCAGTTCTTC. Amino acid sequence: CATSGGGYSYNEQFF.

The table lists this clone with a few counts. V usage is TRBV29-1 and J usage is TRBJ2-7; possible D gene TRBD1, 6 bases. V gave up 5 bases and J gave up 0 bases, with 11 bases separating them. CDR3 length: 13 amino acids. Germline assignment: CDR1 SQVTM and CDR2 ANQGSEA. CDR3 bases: TGCAGCGTTTTACAGGGATCCTCCTACGAGCAGTACTTC. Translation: CSVLQGSSYEQYF.

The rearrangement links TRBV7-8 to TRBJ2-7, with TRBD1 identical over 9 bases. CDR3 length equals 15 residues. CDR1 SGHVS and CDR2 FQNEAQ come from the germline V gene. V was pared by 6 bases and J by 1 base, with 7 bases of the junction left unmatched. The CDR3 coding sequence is TGTGCCAGCAGTAAAGATGACAGGGGGTCCTACGAGCAGTACTTC. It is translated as CASSKDDRGSYEQYF.

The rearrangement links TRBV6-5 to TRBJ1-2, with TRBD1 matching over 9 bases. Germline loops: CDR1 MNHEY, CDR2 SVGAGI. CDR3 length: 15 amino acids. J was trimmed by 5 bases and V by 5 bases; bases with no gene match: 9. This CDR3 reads CASSVKQGANYGYTF. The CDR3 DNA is TGTGCCAGCAGTGTAAAACAGGGGGCGAATTATGGCTACACCTTC.

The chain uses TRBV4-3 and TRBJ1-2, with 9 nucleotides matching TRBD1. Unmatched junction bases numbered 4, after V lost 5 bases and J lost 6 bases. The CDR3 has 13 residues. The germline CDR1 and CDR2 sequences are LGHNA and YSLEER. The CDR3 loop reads CASSLRQGDGYTF. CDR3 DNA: TGCGCCAGCAGCTTACGACAGGGGGATGGCTACACCTTC.

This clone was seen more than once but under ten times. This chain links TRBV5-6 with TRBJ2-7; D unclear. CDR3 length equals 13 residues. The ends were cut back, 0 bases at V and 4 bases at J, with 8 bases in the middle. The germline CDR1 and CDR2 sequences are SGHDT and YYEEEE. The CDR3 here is CASSLATIYEQYF. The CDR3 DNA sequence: TGTGCCAGCAGCTTGGCAACTATTTACGAGCAGTACTTC.

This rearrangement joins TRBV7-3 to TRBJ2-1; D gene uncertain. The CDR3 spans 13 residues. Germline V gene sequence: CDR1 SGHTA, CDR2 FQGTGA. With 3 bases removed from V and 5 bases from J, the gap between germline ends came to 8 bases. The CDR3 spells CASSLGPNNEQFF. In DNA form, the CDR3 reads TGTGCCAGCAGCTTGGGCCCGAACAATGAGCAGTTCTTC.